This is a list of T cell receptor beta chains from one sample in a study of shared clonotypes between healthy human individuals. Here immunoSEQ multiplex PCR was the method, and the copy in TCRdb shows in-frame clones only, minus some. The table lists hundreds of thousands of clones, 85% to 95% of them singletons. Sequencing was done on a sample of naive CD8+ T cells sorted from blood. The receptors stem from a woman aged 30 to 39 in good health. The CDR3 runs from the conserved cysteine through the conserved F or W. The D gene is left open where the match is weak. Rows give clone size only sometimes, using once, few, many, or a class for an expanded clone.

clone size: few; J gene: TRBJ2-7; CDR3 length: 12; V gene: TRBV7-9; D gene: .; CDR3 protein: CASSTSSYEQYF; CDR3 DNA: TGTGCCAGCTCCACGAGCTCCTACGAGCAGTACTTC
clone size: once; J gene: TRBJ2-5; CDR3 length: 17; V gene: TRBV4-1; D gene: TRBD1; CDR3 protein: CASSQDGGTGGGETQYF; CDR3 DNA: TGCGCCAGCAGCCAAGATGGGGGGACAGGGGGCGGTGAGACCCAGTACTTC
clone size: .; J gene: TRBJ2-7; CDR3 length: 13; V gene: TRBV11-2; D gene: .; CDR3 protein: CASSMGLVYEQYF; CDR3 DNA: TGTGCCAGCAGCATGGGGCTAGTCTACGAGCAGTACTTC
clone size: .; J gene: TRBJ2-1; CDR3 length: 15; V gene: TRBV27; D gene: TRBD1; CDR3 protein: CASRFGQGRYNEQFF; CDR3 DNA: TGTGCCAGCAGATTTGGACAGGGGCGATACAATGAGCAGTTCTTC
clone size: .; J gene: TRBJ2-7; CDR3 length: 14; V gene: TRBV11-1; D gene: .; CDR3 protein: CASSFPGAGYEQYF; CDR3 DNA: TGTGCCAGCAGCTTCCCGGGGGCGGGATACGAGCAGTACTTC
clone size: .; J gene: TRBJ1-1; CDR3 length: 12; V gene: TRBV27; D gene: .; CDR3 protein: CASKKGGTEAFF; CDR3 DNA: TGTGCCAGCAAGAAAGGCGGCACTGAAGCTTTCTTT
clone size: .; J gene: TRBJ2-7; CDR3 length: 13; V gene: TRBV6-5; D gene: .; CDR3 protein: CASSYSEGWEQYF; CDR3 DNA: TGTGCCAGCAGTTACTCGGAGGGCTGGGAGCAGTACTTC
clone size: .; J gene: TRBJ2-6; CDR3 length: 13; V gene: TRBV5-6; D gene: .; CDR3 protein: CASSLAGRAVLTF; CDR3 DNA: TGTGCCAGCAGCTTGGCGGGCAGGGCCGTCCTGACTTTC
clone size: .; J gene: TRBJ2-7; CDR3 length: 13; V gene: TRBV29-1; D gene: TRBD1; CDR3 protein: CSVAGTDSYEQYF; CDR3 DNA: TGCAGCGTCGCCGGGACAGACTCCTACGAGCAGTACTTC
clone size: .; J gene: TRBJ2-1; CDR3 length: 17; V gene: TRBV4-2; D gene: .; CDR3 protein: CASSQGILELAYNEQFF; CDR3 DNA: TGTGCCAGCAGTCAAGGTATTCTGGAACTAGCTTACAATGAGCAGTTCTTC
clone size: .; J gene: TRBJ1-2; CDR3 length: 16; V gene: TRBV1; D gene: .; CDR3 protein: CTSRTRRVRKTYGYTF; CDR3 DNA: TGCACCAGCAGAACCCGCCGTGTGCGAAAGACCTATGGCTACACCTTC
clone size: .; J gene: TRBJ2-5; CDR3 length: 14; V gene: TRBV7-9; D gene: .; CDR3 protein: CASSFSAYQETQYF; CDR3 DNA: TGTGCCAGCAGCTTTTCAGCGTACCAAGAGACCCAGTACTTC